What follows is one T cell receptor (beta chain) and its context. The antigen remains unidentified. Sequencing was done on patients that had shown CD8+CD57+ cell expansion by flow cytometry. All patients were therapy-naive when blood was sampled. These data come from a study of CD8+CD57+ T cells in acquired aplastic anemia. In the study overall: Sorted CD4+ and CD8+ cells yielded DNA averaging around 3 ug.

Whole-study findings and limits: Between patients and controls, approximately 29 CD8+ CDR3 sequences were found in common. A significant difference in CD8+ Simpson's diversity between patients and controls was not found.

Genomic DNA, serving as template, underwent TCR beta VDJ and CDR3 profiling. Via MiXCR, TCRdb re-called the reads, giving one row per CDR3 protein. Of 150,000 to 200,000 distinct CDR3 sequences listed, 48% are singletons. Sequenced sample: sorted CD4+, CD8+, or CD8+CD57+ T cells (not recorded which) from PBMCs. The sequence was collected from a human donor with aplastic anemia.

The CDR3 sequence is CASSWTGRATEAFF. The CDR3 DNA follows: TGTGCCAGCAGTTGGACAGGAAGGGCCACTGAAGCTTTCTTT. The chain joins TRBV6-5 to TRBJ1-1; 7 bases line up with TRBD1. V lost 4 bases to trimming and J lost 4 bases; unmatched junction nucleotides: 6. Looked up from germline, CDR1 is MNHEY and CDR2 is SVGAGI. The CDR3 is 14 residues long.